This TCR beta chain was found in a study of T cell responses to AZD1222 COVID-19 vaccine. Overall study findings and caveats: Spike-spanning, vaccine-associated CD4 TCRs were dominant at 160-218 and 743-854.

With regard to this clone: The antigen remains undetermined.

Only in-frame clones appear in the TCRdb table, and some are missing; sequencing was by immunoSEQ multiplex PCR. This table has fewer than 200,000 clones, more than 75% appearing once. This CDR3 is 15 amino acids long. Germline CDR1 reads MNHNY; CDR2 reads SVGAGI (reference sequence). Losses at the gene ends were 0 bases for V and 5 bases for J; bases not matched to a gene: 1. This chain uses TRBV6-6 with TRBJ2-2; 9 bases match TRBD1. Specimen: peripheral blood, collected 28 days after the second AZD1222 dose. The receptor's source is an adult who received the AZD1222 COVID-19 vaccine. This chain's CDR3 is CASSYSGQGTGELFF. CDR3 coding DNA: TGTGCCAGCAGTTACTCCGGACAGGGGACCGGGGAGCTGTTTTTT.